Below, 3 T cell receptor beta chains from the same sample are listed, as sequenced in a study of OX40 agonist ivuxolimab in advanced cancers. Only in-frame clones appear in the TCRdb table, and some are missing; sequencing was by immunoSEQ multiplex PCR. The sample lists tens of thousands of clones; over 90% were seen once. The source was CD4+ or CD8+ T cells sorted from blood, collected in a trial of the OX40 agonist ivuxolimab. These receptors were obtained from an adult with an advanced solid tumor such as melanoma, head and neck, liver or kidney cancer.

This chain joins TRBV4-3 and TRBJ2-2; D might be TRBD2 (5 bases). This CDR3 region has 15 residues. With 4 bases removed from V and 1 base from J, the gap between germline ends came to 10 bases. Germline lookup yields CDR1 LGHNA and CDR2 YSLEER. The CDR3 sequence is CASSRRGGNTGELFF. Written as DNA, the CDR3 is TGCGCCAGCAGCCGCCGTGGAGGGAACACCGGGGAGCTGTTTTTT.

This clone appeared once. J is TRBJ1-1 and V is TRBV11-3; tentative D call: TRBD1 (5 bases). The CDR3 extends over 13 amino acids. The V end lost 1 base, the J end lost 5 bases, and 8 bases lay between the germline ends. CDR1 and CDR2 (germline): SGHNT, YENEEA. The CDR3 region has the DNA TGTGCCAGCAGCTTAGTTGGGGGGACTGAAGCTTTCTTT. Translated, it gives CASSLVGGTEAFF. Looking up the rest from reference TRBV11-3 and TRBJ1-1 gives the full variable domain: EAGVVQSPRYKIIEKKQPVAFWCNPISGHNTLYWYLQNLGQGPELLIRYENEEAVDDSQLPKDRFSAERLKGVDSTLKIQPAELGDSAVYLCASSLVGGTEAFFGQGTRLTVV.

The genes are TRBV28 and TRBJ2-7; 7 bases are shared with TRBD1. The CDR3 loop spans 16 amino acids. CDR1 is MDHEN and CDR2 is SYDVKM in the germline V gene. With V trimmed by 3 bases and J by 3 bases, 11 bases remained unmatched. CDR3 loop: CASSFDPRTGDYEQYF. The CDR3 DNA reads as TGTGCCAGCAGTTTTGATCCCCGGACAGGAGACTACGAGCAGTACTTC.